This section outlines one T cell receptor (beta chain) sequence together with its context. What this receptor recognizes is not known. No quality values exist for individual bases; no much larger clone is one base distant. From the cysteine up to the phenylalanine, the CDR3 has a length of 12 residues. Only the CDR3 DNA stays, 36 bases, in frame from base 1. From V the trimming removes 5 bases and from J it removes 8 bases, while the gene matches leave 2 bases of the junction unaccounted for. CDR1 is given as SNHLY and CDR2 as FYNNEI, both from the germline V gene. The data were taken from a study of blood T cell repertoires in COVID-19 (dated by TCRdb to the early 2020s). Study-level background: Samples from collaborators originated in the United States, Italy and Spain and spanned both the acute and convalescent phases of COVID-19. The repertoires were made available in a free public database intended to serve as a resource for research on the immune response to SARS-CoV-2. Where available, HLA class I and class II types were taken from metadata supplied by the sample provider and were not determined by assay-based typing. A de-identified subject ID, COVID-19 status, age in years and sex were almost always included in the sample metadata. Samples came from the ongoing ImmuneRACE study (first 160 participants) plus 1,254 subjects from 6 global collaborators. The dataset comprised deeply sampled blood TCRbeta repertoires from subjects exposed to, actively infected with, or recovered from COVID-19. The material from the prospective study consisted of cDNA or gDNA derived from T cells, B-cell-depleted T cells, or PBMCs. The study at large found these results: The amount of clinical and demographic metadata varied by source and participant and was provided uncurated.

Participants in the prospective study were aged about 18 to 95 years, lived in some 24 United States geographic areas, and enrolled through a virtual design. Cohort assignment in the prospective study relied on participant-reported clinical history from a screening survey and a study questionnaire. In the prospective study, whole blood, serum and a nasopharyngeal or oropharyngeal swab were collected from each participant by mobile phlebotomists. Additional blood draws and questionnaires over an approximately 2-month period could optionally be provided by prospective study participants. Blood samples from the prospective study were shipped frozen or at room temperature prior to DNA extraction. TCRbeta CDR3 regions were amplified from genomic DNA by means of the immunoSEQ Assay, a bias-controlled multiplex PCR. The published analysis was carried out like this. Within the assay, amplification of reference gene primers was used to estimate how many nucleated cells each sample contained. To quantify the absolute abundance of each unique TCRbeta CDR3 rearrangement, sequence reads were collapsed and filtered. For each sample, productive Simpson clonality was calculated as the square root of Simpson's diversity index over productive rearrangements. In TCRdb, the immuneACCESS table is reduced to in-frame sequences with V and J assigned. These tables do not hold every clone; where another copy was compared, an unresolved V gene accounts for under half, and the others remain unexplained. For V, J and clone size, that table is used; D and trimming come from the DNA. Counted in this sample were around 180,000 clones; 76% of them appeared once. The ten largest clones take up less than 20% of the sample.

This sequence originates from a woman in her fifties or sixties with acute COVID-19. The rearranged chain carries TRBV2 and TRBJ1-2; 10 bases in the junction line up with TRBD1. Sequences were obtained from PBMCs or T cells enriched from blood (not recorded which). The CDR3 has the sequence CASSWDRGGYTF. The DNA reads as follows: TGTGCCAGCAGTTGGGACAGGGGCGGCTACACCTTC.